The 3 T cell receptor beta chains below were found in one sample sequenced in a study of identical twins. One entry per CDR3 protein, called by TCRdb with MiXCR from the 5' RACE reads. The sample has hundreds of thousands of distinct CDR3 sequences; 9% to 15% are singletons. These data also formed part of another study, on yellow fever vaccine responses in identical twins.

Sequenced input: PBMCs. These receptors were obtained from a woman younger than 30 in good health.

This clonotype was detected only a few times. The rearrangement joins TRBV3-1 to TRBJ2-2, with 8 nucleotides matching TRBD1. Trimming cost V 0 bases and J 4 bases; bases outside gene matches: 19. Germline V CDR1 and CDR2: LGHDT, YNNKEL (reference sequence). The CDR3 contains 21 residues. CDR3 in amino acids: CASSQDPPDRGLYTFTGELFF. The CDR3 DNA follows: TGTGCCAGCAGCCAAGATCCCCCAGACAGGGGTCTCTACACATTCACCGGGGAGCTGTTTTTT.

J is TRBJ1-5 and V is TRBV5-1; 9 nucleotides line up with TRBD1. The V and J ends lost 0 bases and 7 bases, in that order; junction bases with no gene match: 5. The germline gives CDR1 SGHRS, CDR2 YFSETQ. The CDR3 covers 15 residues. The CDR3 nucleotides are TGCGCCAGCAGCTTGGGAGGGACAGGGAAACAGCCCCAGCATTTT. Translating gives CASSLGGTGKQPQHF.

This chain links TRBV6-2 or TRBV6-3 with TRBJ2-7; either TRBD1 or TRBD2 may supply D (5 bases each). The length of the CDR3 is 13 residues. The germline gives CDR1 MNHEY, CDR2 SVGEGT. The V end was cut by 6 bases, the J end by 0 bases, with 9 bases between. CDR3 protein: CASRGDRSYEQYV. Written as DNA, the CDR3 is TGTGCCAGCAGAGGGGACCGCTCCTACGAGCAGTACGTC.